This TCR beta chain is from a study of quantifying T cell responses using KT2 cells. About the research overall: Reverse transcription used primers in the TCR alpha and beta constant regions.

Germline V CDR1 and CDR2: SGHTA, FQGTGA. Deletions cut 5 bases from V and 2 bases from J, with 12 bases between. The CDR3 sequence is 14 residues long. A single-stranded UMI oligo with SP2 sequence was ligated to cDNA 3' ends. First-round PCR used 4 cycles and beta primers RC1.1 and RC1.2 covering TRBC1 and TRBC2. MiXCR, run by TCRdb on the UMI-ligation and nested PCR reads, gives a single entry per CDR3 protein. The sample holds over 55,000 distinct CDR3 sequences; about 12% are singletons and the top ten take approximately 9.4%. This clonotype was seen a few times. The chain employs TRBV7-3 and TRBJ2-5, with a tentative D call TRBD1 (6 bases). The sample consisted of PBMCs spiked with cells of the T cell clone KT2. The origin of this receptor is a human donor. The CDR3 DNA reads TGTGCCAGCAGCCCTGGACAGAAACAAGAGACCCAGTACTTC. Protein product: CASSPGQKQETQYF.